This TCR beta chain was obtained from a study of shared clonotypes between healthy human individuals. Study-level background: Three plates each covered CD4 naive and memory; CD8 naive two, CD8 memory one.

Germline V gene lookup returns CDR1 KGHSH and CDR2 LQKENI. Trimming at V came to 3 bases and at J to 4 bases, leaving 5 bases not matched to a gene. The CDR3 loop spans 14 amino acids. Using 200 ng DNA, 25,000 to 35,000 T cell genomes, the sorted-subset replicate PCRs were run. Method: immunoSEQ multiplex PCR; TCRdb's copy keeps in-frame clones and lacks some. The table shows about 1 million clones, with approximately 70% occurring only once. The chain combines TRBV18 with TRBJ1-2; 7 bases are shared with TRBD1. This receptor was identified in a man aged 18-30 years in good health. Sequencing was done on a sample of memory CD4+ T cells sorted from blood. The subset denotes: CD45RA-negative fraction. The CDR3, as DNA: TGTGCCAGCTCACCGTTGACAGGGAGCTATGGCTACACCTTC. Protein product: CASSPLTGSYGYTF.